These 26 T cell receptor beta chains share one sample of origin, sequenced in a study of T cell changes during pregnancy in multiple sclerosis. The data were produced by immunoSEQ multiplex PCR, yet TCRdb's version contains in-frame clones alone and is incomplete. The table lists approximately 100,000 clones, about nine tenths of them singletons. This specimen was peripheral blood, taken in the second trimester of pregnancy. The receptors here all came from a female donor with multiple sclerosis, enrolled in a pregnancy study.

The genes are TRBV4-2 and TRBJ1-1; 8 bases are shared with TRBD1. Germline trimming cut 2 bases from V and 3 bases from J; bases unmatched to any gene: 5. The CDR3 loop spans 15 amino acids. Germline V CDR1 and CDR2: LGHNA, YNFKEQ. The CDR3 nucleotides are TGTGCCAGCAGCCAACAGGGGGCGAGTTACACTGAAGCTTTCTTT. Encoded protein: CASSQQGASYTEAFF.

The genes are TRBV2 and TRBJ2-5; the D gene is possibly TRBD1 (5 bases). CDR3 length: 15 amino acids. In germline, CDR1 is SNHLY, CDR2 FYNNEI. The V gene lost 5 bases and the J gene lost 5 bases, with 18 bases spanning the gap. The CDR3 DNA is TGTGCCAGCAGTAACAGCAGGGCTCGGTTTGAGACCCAGTACTTC. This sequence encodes CASSNSRARFETQYF.

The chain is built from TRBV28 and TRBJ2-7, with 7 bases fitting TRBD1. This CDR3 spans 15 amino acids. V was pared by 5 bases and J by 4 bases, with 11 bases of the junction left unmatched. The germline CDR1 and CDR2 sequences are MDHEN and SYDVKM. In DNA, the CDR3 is TGTGCCAGCAGTCCTACGACAGGGAAGAGTTACGAGCAGTACTTC. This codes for CASSPTTGKSYEQYF.

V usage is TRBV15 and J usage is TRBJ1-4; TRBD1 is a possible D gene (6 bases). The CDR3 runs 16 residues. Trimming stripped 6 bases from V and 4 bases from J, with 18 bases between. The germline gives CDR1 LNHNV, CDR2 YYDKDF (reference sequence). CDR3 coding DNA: TGTGCCACCAGTCTAGCCCAGACAGGCCGTAATGAAAAACTGTTTTTT. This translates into CATSLAQTGRNEKLFF.

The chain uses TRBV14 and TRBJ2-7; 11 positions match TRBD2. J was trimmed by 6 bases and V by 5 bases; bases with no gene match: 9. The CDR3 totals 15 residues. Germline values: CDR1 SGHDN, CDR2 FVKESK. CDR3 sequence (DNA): TGTGCCAGCAGCGCGGTAGCGGGAGGGCGGGGCGAGCAGTACTTC. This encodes CASSAVAGGRGEQYF.

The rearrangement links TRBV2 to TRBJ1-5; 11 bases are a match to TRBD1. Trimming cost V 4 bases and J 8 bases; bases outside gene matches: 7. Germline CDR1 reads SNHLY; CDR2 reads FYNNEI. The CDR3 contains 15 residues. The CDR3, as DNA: TGTGCCAGCAGTGGGGGACAGGGGGGTATAGAGCCCCAGCATTTT. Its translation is CASSGGQGGIEPQHF.

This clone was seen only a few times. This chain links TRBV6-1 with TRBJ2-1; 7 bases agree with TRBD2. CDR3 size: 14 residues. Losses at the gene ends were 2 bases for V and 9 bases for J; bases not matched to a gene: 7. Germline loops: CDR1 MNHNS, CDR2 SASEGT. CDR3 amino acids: CASSEISGLGEQFF. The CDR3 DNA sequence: TGTGCCAGCAGTGAAATTAGCGGGTTAGGTGAGCAGTTCTTC.

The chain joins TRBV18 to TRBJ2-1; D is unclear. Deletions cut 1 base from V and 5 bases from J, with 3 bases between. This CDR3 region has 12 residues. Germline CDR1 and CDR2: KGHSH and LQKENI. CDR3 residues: CASSPLDNEQFF. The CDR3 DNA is TGTGCCAGCTCACCACTAGACAATGAGCAGTTCTTC.

The CDR3 region has the DNA TGTGCCAGCAGCTCCGTAGCGGGAGTCTTAACAAGCACAGATACGCAGTATTTT. Its protein is CASSSVAGVLTSTDTQYF. The chain employs TRBV7-9 and TRBJ2-3; 9 bases align to TRBD2. This CDR3 is 18 amino acids long. Looked up from germline, CDR1 is SEHNR and CDR2 is FQNEAQ (reference sequence). V shed 4 bases, J shed 0 bases, and the junction held 11 bases outside the gene matches.

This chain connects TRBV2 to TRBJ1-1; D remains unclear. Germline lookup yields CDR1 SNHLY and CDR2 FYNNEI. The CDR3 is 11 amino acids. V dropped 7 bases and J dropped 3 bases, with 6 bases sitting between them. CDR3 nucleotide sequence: TGTGCCAGCAATAGATACACTGAAGCTTTCTTT. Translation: CASNRYTEAFF.

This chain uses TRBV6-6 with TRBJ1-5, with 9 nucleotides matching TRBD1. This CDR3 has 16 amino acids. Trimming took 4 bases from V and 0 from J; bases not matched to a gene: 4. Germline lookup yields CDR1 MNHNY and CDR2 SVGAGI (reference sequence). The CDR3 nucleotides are TGTGCCAGCAGTTCCGGGACAGGGCGTAGCAATCAGCCCCAGCATTTT. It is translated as CASSSGTGRSNQPQHF.

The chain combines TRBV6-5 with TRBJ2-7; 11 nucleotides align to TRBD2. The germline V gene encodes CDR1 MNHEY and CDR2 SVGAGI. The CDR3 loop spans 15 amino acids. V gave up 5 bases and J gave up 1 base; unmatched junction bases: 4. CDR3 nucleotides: TGTGCCAGCAGTGTTCTAGCGGGAGGATCCTACGAGCAGTACTTC. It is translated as CASSVLAGGSYEQYF.

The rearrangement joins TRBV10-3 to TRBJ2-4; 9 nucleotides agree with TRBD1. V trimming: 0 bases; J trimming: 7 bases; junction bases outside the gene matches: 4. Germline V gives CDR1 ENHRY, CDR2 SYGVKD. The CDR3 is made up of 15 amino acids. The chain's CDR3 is CAISESGQGGNIQYF. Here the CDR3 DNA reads TGTGCCATCAGTGAGTCGGGACAGGGTGGGAACATTCAGTACTTC.

The DNA for the CDR3 is TGTGCCAGCAGCAAAACTCGACTGACCCCGAACACCGGGGAGCTGTTTTTT. Translation: CASSKTRLTPNTGELFF. The V gene is TRBV5-4, the J gene TRBJ2-2; D remains unclear. The CDR3 sequence is 17 residues long. Germline CDR1 SGHNT, CDR2 YYREEE (reference sequence). V lost 4 bases and J 0 bases, leaving 16 bases between the germline ends.

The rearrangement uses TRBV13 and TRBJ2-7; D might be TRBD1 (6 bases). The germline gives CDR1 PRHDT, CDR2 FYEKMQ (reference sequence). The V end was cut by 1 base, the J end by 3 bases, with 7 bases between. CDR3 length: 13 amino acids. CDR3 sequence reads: CASSLEGDYEQYF. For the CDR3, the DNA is TGTGCCAGCAGCTTAGAGGGGGACTACGAGCAGTACTTC.

CDR3 DNA: TGTGCCAGCAGCGTTGGGGGGGAGCAGTTCTTC. Its protein product is CASSVGGEQFF. The chain couples TRBV14 to TRBJ2-1, with D maybe TRBD2 (6 bases). The CDR3 runs to 11 residues. With 5 bases removed from V and 10 bases from J, the gap between germline ends came to 9 bases. Germline CDR1 SGHDN, CDR2 FVKESK.

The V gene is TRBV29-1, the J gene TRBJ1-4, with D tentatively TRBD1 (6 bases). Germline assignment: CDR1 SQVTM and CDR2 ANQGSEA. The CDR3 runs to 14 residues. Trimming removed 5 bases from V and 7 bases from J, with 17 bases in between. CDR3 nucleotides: TGCAGCGTTCGAGTACAGGGCCTTTTTGAAAAACTGTTTTTT. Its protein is CSVRVQGLFEKLFF.

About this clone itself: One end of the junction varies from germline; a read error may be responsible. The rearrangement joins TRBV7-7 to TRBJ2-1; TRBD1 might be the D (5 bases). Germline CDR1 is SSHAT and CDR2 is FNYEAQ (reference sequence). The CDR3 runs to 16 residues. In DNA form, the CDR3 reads TGTGCTAGCAGCTTAAGGTCAACAGGCTCCTACAATGAGCAGTTCTTC. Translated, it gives CASSLRSTGSYNEQFF.

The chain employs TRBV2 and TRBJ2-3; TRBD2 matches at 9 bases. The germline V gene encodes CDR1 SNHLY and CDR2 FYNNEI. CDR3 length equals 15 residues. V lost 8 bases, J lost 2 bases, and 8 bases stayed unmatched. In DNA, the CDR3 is TGTGCCAGCGGGACTCTAGCGGGGATCACAGATACGCAGTATTTT. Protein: CASGTLAGITDTQYF.

CDR3 in DNA: TGCGCCAGCAGCCAAGATTTTTCGGAGCCCTACGAGCAGTACTTC. It encodes CASSQDFSEPYEQYF. This chain links TRBV4-3 with TRBJ2-7; D is unclear. The CDR3 covers 15 residues. V shed 0 bases and J shed 2 bases, with 11 bases lying between them. Germline lookup yields CDR1 LGHNA and CDR2 YSLEER.

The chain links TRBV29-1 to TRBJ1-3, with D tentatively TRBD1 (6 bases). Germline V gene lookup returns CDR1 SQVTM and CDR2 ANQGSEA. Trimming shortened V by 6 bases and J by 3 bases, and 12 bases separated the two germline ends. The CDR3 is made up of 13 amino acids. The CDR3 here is CSVGHLLGNTIYF. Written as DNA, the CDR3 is TGCAGCGTGGGACACCTTCTTGGAAACACCATATATTTT.

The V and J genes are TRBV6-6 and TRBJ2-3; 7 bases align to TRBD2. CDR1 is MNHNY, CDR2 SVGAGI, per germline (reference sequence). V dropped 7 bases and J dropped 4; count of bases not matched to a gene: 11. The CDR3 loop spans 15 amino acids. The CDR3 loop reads CASTNGGGPSDTQYF. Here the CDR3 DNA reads TGTGCCAGCACTAACGGGGGAGGGCCATCAGATACGCAGTATTTT.

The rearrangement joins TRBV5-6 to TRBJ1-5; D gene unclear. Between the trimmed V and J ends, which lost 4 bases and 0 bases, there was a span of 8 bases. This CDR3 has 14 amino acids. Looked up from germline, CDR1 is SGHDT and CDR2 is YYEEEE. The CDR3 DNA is TGTGCCAGCAGCGTGGCGGGTAGCAATCAGCCCCAGCATTTT. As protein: CASSVAGSNQPQHF.

The CDR3: CASSFRRRTYYNEQFF. The CDR3, as DNA: TGTGCCAGCAGTTTCAGACGCAGGACTTACTACAATGAGCAGTTCTTC. The chain links TRBV28 to TRBJ2-1; possibly TRBD2 for D (5 bases). The V end was cut by 3 bases, the J end by 3 bases, with 15 bases between. Germline V gene sequence: CDR1 MDHEN, CDR2 SYDVKM. The CDR3 contains 16 residues.

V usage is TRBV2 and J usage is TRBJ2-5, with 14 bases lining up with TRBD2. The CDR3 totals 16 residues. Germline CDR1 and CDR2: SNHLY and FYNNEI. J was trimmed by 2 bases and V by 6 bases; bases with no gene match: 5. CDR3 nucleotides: TGTGCCAGCAGCAAAAGGACTAGCGGGAGGCAAGAGACCCAGTACTTC. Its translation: CASSKRTSGRQETQYF. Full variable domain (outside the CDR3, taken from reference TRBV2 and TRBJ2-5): EPEVTQTPSHQVTQMGQEVILRCVPISNHLYFYWYRQILGQKVEFLVSFYNNEISEKSEIFDDQFSVERPDGSNFTLKIRSTKLEDSAMYFCASSKRTSGRQETQYFGPGTRLLVL.

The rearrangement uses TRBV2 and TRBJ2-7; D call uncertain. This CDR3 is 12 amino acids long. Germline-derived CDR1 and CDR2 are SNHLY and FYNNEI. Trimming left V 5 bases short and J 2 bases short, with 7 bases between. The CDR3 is CASSPTTYEQYF. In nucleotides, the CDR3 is TGTGCCAGCAGTCCCACTACCTACGAGCAGTACTTC. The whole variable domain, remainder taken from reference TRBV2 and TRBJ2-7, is EPEVTQTPSHQVTQMGQEVILRCVPISNHLYFYWYRQILGQKVEFLVSFYNNEISEKSEIFDDQFSVERPDGSNFTLKIRSTKLEDSAMYFCASSPTTYEQYFGPGTRLTVT.